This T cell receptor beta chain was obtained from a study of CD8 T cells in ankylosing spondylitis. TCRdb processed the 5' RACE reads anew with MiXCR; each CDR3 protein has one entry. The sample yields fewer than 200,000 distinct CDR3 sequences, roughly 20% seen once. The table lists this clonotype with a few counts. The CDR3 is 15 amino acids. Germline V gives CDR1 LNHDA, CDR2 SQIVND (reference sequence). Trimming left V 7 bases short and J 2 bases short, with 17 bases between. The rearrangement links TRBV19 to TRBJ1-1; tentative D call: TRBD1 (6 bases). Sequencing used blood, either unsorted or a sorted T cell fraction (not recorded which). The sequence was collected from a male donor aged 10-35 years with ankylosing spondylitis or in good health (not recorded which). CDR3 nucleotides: TGTGCCAGTACGGAACAAGCCGGGACAAACACTGAAGCTTTCTTT. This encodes CASTEQAGTNTEAFF.